This T cell receptor beta chain is drawn from a study of T cell responses to AZD1222 COVID-19 vaccine (dated by TCRdb to the early 2020s). In terms of the full investigation: AZD1222 recipients whose second dose came at about 4 weeks and those whose second dose came at about 12 weeks were combined into one group, since spike-specific TCR depth and breadth did not differ between the two schedules. A total of more than 230 trial participants underwent TCR sequencing, of whom 207 had received two doses of AZD1222 and around 25 had received two doses of the MenACWY control vaccine. Enrollment into the trials was organized by age into subgroups of 18-55, 56-69 and 70-plus years, and those subgroups contained roughly 150, 30 and 60 TCR-sequenced participants, respectively. Overall study results and their limits: Epitopes outside the regions mutated in the B.1.351 and B.1.1.7 variants were reportedly recognized by nearly half of the unique spike-specific TCRs. The whole spike protein was spanned by vaccine-associated CD4 TCRs, and dominant responses were seen in regions 160-218 and 743-854. The 56-69-year group was small, and its depth increase did not reach significance, likely because of low power. Participants were mostly white British, with more females than males. The authors suggested clonal diversity may have been underestimated. A significant rise in spike-specific TCR breadth and depth was observed after two AZD1222 doses relative to day 0 and relative to MenACWY recipients. Conclusions about previously exposed vaccinees are limited, since just five or six AZD1222 recipients were seropositive for SARS-CoV-2 at baseline. Because no day 14 peak-response samples were available, the repertoires could be characterized only after the peak T cell response.

Trimmed from V: 6 bases; trimmed from J: 1 base; junction bases lacking a gene match: 7. Measured from the cysteine to the phenylalanine, the CDR3 is 17 residues long. Only CDR3 DNA is held: 51 bases, read in frame from base 1. From the germline V gene, CDR1 is MDHEN and CDR2 is SYDVKM. What this sample's time point label stands for: baseline before first vaccination. Samples from vaccinated people were obtained from the UK trials COV001 and COV002, which included a single-blind randomized controlled phase 2/3 trial of AZD1222 (ChAdOx1 nCoV-19) in healthy adults. For TCRbeta chain sequencing, PBMC samples from trial participants were taken at day 0 and at day 28 after the second dose. A remark on this clone: Its target antigen remains unknown. No base qualities exist here, and no much larger clone lies one base off it.

The CDR3 regions of human TCRbeta chains were subjected to immunosequencing. On the authors' methods: Repertoire TCRs were checked for matches against a reference library of SARS-CoV-2-specific TCRs that had been generated using the MIRA antigen-specificity platform. Breadth was defined as the fraction of unique TCRs that were SARS-CoV-2-associated, and depth was defined as the fraction of total T cells that were SARS-CoV-2-associated. Using the MIRA data, every spike-specific TCR was mapped to the spike region that the TCR reacted to and assigned to either a CD4 or a CD8 class. Log10-transformed breadth and depth values were compared by one-way ANOVA with Sidak's multiple comparisons tests. The immuneACCESS repertoire file appears here via TCRdb, limited to in-frame rearrangements. These files lack a portion of the clones; in checked studies, under half of the deficit traces to unresolved V genes, and the cause of the others is not known. For V, J and clone size, that table is used; D and trimming come from the DNA. A total of around 170,000 clones appear in this sample, roughly 90% of them only once. Jointly, the top ten make up nearly 1% of the sample.

This clonotype was sampled from an adult in good health. The source material was peripheral blood, sampled on day 0 of AZD1222 vaccination. The receptor chain draws on TRBV28 and TRBJ2-3; 13 bases in between match TRBD2. The sequence in DNA is TGTGCCAGCAGCATAACCACTAGCGGGGGGGGCACAGATACGCAGTATTTT. Its protein is CASSITTSGGGTDTQYF.